The rows below give T cell receptor beta chains drawn from one sample of a study of Graves' ophthalmopathy and Graves' hyperthyroidism. TCRdb reprocessed the multiplex PCR reads via MiXCR and lists one record per CDR3 protein. This table has 600,000 to 650,000 distinct CDR3 sequences, over 20% appearing once. Sequences were obtained from peripheral blood. The receptors come from a woman between 18 and 29 years old with stable Graves' hyperthyroidism. Some clones in this sample may be carry-over from other donors' samples. Each CDR3 is given with its conserved first and last residue. The D gene is left open where the match is weak. Only some rows state a clone size, as once, few, many or a class for expanded clones.

DNA | CDR3 | J | size | D | V
TGTGCCAGCAGTAATGGACCCCCGTCACCCCTCCACTTT | CASSNGPPSPLHF | TRBJ1-6 | many | NA | TRBV6-1
TGTGCCAGCAGTCCAGGGGTAGGGGCTGAAGCTTTCTTT | CASSPGVGAEAFF | TRBJ1-1 | few | NA | TRBV6-1
TGTGCCAGCAGTTTGTTAGCGGGCAGCACCGGGGAGCTGTTTTTT | CASSLLAGSTGELFF | TRBJ2-2 | many | TRBD2 | TRBV12-3/TRBV12-4
TGTGCCAGCAGTGAAGCGATGGCAGGATCTAACTATGGCTACACCTTC | CASSEAMAGSNYGYTF | TRBJ1-2 | NA | NA | TRBV6-1
TGTGCCACCAGCGCCCGACAGGGGGCGCGCACCGGGGAGCTGTTTTTT | CATSARQGARTGELFF | TRBJ2-2 | NA | TRBD1 | TRBV15
TGCAGCGTTGGGTTTGGGGACGGGCATGGCTACACCTTC | CSVGFGDGHGYTF | TRBJ1-2 | few | NA | TRBV29-1
TGTGCCAGCAGGAAACTAGCGGAGAACACCGGGGAGCTGTTTTTT | CASRKLAENTGELFF | TRBJ2-2 | many | TRBD2 | TRBV6-1
TGTGCCAGCAGCCTCCTTTCGGGGGGGAAAGAGACCCAGTACTTC | CASSLLSGGKETQYF | TRBJ2-5 | NA | TRBD2 | TRBV6-1
TGTGCCAGCAGCTTGTCCATCGACAGGGAAATCAACGAGCAGTACTTC | CASSLSIDREINEQYF | TRBJ2-7 | many | TRBD1 | TRBV11-3
TGCAGCGTGGCGTCCGGGACTTTCTATGGCTACACCTTC | CSVASGTFYGYTF | TRBJ1-2 | many | NA | TRBV29-1
TGTGCCAGCAGGGAGACAGGGGGCTTCGTCTACACCTTC | CASRETGGFVYTF | TRBJ1-2 | many | TRBD1 | TRBV6-1
TGTGCCAGCAGTAAAGGGGCCACTGGAGCTTTCTTT | CASSKGATGAFF | TRBJ1-1 | NA | NA | TRBV12-3/TRBV12-4
TGTGCCAGCAAGGACAACCCGAACACTGAAGCTTTCTTT | CASKDNPNTEAFF | TRBJ1-1 | few | NA | TRBV2
TGTGCCAGCAGTTCCTGGACAGTCGACACTGAAGCTTTCTTT | CASSSWTVDTEAFF | TRBJ1-1 | many | NA | TRBV28
TGTACCAGCAGTTTATTTCGGCAGAATGGCTACACCTTC | CTSSLFRQNGYTF | TRBJ1-2 | many | NA | TRBV12-3/TRBV12-4
TGTGCCAGCAGCCCCCCTATGTCGCCTGGAAACACCATATATTTT | CASSPPMSPGNTIYF | TRBJ1-3 | many | NA | TRBV7-2
TGTGCCAGCAGTCCGCAAGCCACCGGGGAGCTGTTTTTT | CASSPQATGELFF | TRBJ2-2 | many | NA | TRBV6-1
TGTGCCAGCAGTTTATCCAGGGGATTGAGTGGCTACACCTTC | CASSLSRGLSGYTF | TRBJ1-2 | many | NA | TRBV28
TGTGCCAGCAGTGAACACCCCAGCACTGAAGCTTTCTTT | CASSEHPSTEAFF | TRBJ1-1 | NA | NA | TRBV12-3/TRBV12-4
TGTGCCAGCAGCTTTAAGGTTTCGGCTGAAGCTTTCTTT | CASSFKVSAEAFF | TRBJ1-1 | many | NA | TRBV7-2
TGCGCCAGCAGCTTAACTCCGGGACAGGGGGCCTACACCTTC | CASSLTPGQGAYTF | TRBJ1-2 | many | TRBD1 | TRBV5-1
TGTGCCAGCAGTTACTCTGGGTCATTGGGTCCGGGGGGCTACACCTTC | CASSYSGSLGPGGYTF | TRBJ1-2 | many | NA | TRBV6-5
TGTGCCAGCAGTTCCCACCGGACAGGGAGATACGAGCAGTACTTC | CASSSHRTGRYEQYF | TRBJ2-7 | NA | TRBD1 | TRBV28
TGTGCCAGCAGTGAAGGCCGAGAGACCCAGTACTTC | CASSEGRETQYF | TRBJ2-5 | many | NA | TRBV2
TGTGCCAGCAGCGAGCATAGGAGGGGCGACCAGTACTTC | CASSEHRRGDQYF | TRBJ2-5 | many | NA | TRBV12-3/TRBV12-4
TGTGCCAGCAGTGTCAGGGGTACCGGGGCCAACGTCCTGACTTTC | CASSVRGTGANVLTF | TRBJ2-6 | NA | NA | TRBV6-1
TGTGCCAGCAGTTGGGGCTCACCCCTCCACTTT | CASSWGSPLHF | TRBJ1-6 | many | NA | TRBV6-1
TGTGCCAGTAGTTGGGGAGGTCGCACAGATACGCAGTATTTT | CASSWGGRTDTQYF | TRBJ2-3 | many | NA | TRBV19
TGTGCCAGCAGTTTGGGGGGCCCGGCCCCTTATAGCAATCAGCCCCAGCATTTT | CASSLGGPAPYSNQPQHF | TRBJ1-5 | NA | NA | TRBV28
TGCAGCGTTGGGATGAACACTGAAGCTTTCTTT | CSVGMNTEAFF | TRBJ1-1 | many | NA | TRBV29-1
TGTGCCAGCACCGAACCGGGGGGGGAGCAGTACTTC | CASTEPGGEQYF | TRBJ2-7 | few | TRBD2 | TRBV6-1
TGTGCCACCAGTGACGTGGACAGGAAGGCTCAGCATTTT | CATSDVDRKAQHF | TRBJ1-5 | many | TRBD1 | TRBV24-1
TGTGCCACCAGCAGAGATGGAGTTGTAGCTTTCTTT | CATSRDGVVAFF | TRBJ1-1 | many | NA | TRBV15
TGTGCCAGCAGCCAAGTACGGGGGTTCTCTGGAAACACCATATATTTT | CASSQVRGFSGNTIYF | TRBJ1-3 | NA | NA | TRBV3-1
TGCAGTGCCCCGGGACCGTTGAACACTGAAGCTTTCTTT | CSAPGPLNTEAFF | TRBJ1-1 | many | NA | TRBV20-1
TGCGCCAGCAGCTTGTCACCAGGGGGTCTTGACACTGAAGCTTTCTTT | CASSLSPGGLDTEAFF | TRBJ1-1 | many | TRBD1 | TRBV5-1
TGTGCCAGCAGGGCCGGGACAGGGGTTTTCTACGAGCAGTACTTC | CASRAGTGVFYEQYF | TRBJ2-7 | few | TRBD1 | TRBV2
TGTGCCAGCAGCGACCCCCGAGGAGACCGCATGAACACTGAAGCTTTCTTT | CASSDPRGDRMNTEAFF | TRBJ1-1 | NA | NA | TRBV11-1
TGCAGCGTTTCGACAGGACAGGTCTTGTACGAGCAGTACTTC | CSVSTGQVLYEQYF | TRBJ2-7 | many | TRBD1 | TRBV29-1
TGTGCCAGCAGTTTAGGAGGTTGGATAGAGACCCAGTACTTC | CASSLGGWIETQYF | TRBJ2-5 | NA | NA | TRBV12-3/TRBV12-4
TGTGCCAGCAGTTTAGCGCACGGGTTCACTGAAGCTTTCTTT | CASSLAHGFTEAFF | TRBJ1-1 | NA | NA | TRBV12-3/TRBV12-4
TGTGCCAGCAGCGTAGGGGAAGACCCGAGGTACGAGCAGTACTTC | CASSVGEDPRYEQYF | TRBJ2-7 | NA | NA | TRBV9
TGTGCCAGCTGTGACAGGGGGCTGTACTATGGCTACAGGTTC | CASCDRGLYYGYRF | TRBJ1-2 | NA | TRBD1 | TRBV6-2/TRBV6-3
TGTGCCAGCAGCCAAGCCCATAATGGCTACACCTTC | CASSQAHNGYTF | TRBJ1-2 | few | NA | TRBV3-1
TGTGCCATCAGTGAACTAGTAAACGAGCAGTACTTC | CAISELVNEQYF | TRBJ2-7 | many | NA | TRBV10-3
TGTGCCAGCAGCTTAATTTCAGGTTTGCGGAACACTGAAGCTTTCTTT | CASSLISGLRNTEAFF | TRBJ1-1 | NA | NA | TRBV7-3
TGTGCCAGCAGCCTCAGGGGGCGAGAGACCCAGTACTTC | CASSLRGRETQYF | TRBJ2-5 | many | TRBD1 | TRBV7-2
TGCGCCAGCAGCCCCGATGGGACTCACGGGGAGCTGTTTTTT | CASSPDGTHGELFF | TRBJ2-2 | few | NA | TRBV5-1
TGTGCCAGCAGCGCTGGTAGCGAAAACACCGGGGAGCTGTTTTTT | CASSAGSENTGELFF | TRBJ2-2 | NA | NA | TRBV9